The present entry profiles one T cell receptor beta chain with its context. The sample comes from a study of blood T cell repertoires in COVID-19. Study overall: Samples taken during acute and convalescent COVID-19 were collected in the United States, Italy and Spain. From T cells, B-cell-depleted T cells, or PBMCs came the material, which was cDNA or gDNA.

V trimming: 6 bases; J trimming: 1 base; junction bases outside the gene matches: 3. The CDR3 has 15 amino acids. CDR1 SNHLY and CDR2 FYNNEI come from the germline V gene. Per the authors' pipeline: The authors estimated nucleated cell counts from reference gene primer amplification. TCRdb's copy holds only in-frame clones and misses some; the assay was immunoSEQ multiplex PCR. The DNA gave D and trimming, while V, J and clone size come from that table. The sample shows 60,000 to 85,000 clones, approximately 85% of them seen only once. The Seattle patients joined while their infection was active and were tracked longitudinally afterward.

This chain connects TRBV2 to TRBJ1-3, with 10 bases that match TRBD1. This sequence was found in a man in his 60s with COVID-19, enrolled during active disease. The sample comprised peripheral blood. The CDR3 DNA is TGTGCCAGCAGAGACAGGGGGCGGTCTGGAAACACCATATATTTT. It translates to CASRDRGRSGNTIYF.